The clone carrying this T cell receptor (beta chain) was counted ten times or more. What it binds is unknown. This record comes from a study of T cells in Graves' hyperthyroidism and ophthalmopathy. Study outcomes and limitations: Most thyroid clonotypes with frequency above 0.001 were detected in blood.

Germline CDR1 and CDR2: MDHEN and SYDVKM. Trimming stripped 4 bases from V and 4 bases from J, with 14 bases between. CDR3 size: 15 residues. It was RNA transcripts that yielded the amplified TCR beta CDR3 regions. Using the HTBI primer set, a first-round RT-PCR was run on the TCR CDR3. TCRdb recomputed calls from the multiplex PCR reads with MiXCR, one row per CDR3 protein. This repertoire shows 300,000 to 400,000 distinct CDR3 sequences, 13% found once; its top ten account for 9.2%. The specimen was blood. This sequence was found in a woman aged 18 to 35 with Graves' hyperthyroidism. The chain links TRBV28 to TRBJ1-5; possibly TRBD1 for D (6 bases). In DNA, the CDR3 is TGTGCCAGCAGTTCCAACTACAGGGTTAATCAGCCCCAGCATTTT. Amino acid sequence: CASSSNYRVNQPQHF.